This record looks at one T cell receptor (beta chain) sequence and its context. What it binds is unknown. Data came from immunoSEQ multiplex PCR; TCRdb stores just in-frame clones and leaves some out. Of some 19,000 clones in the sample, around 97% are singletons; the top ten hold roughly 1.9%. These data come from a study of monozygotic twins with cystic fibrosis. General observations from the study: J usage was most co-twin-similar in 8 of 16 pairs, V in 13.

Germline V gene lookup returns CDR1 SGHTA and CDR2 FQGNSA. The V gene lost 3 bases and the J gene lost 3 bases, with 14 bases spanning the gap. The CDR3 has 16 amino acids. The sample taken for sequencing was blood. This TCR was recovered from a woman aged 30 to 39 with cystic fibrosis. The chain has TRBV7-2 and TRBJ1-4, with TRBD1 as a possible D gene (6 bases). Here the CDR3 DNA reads TGTGCCAGCAGCTTTTTAGGTGCAGGGGCTAATGAAAAACTGTTTTTT. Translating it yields CASSFLGAGANEKLFF. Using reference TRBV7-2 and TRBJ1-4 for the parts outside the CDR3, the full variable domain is GAGVSQSPSNKVTEKGKDVELRCDPISGHTALYWYRQSLGQGLEFLIYFQGNSAPDKSGLPSDRFSAERTGGSVSTLTIQRTQQEDSAVYLCASSFLGAGANEKLFFGSGTQLSVL.